This paragraph covers one T cell receptor (beta chain) sequence. Its specificity is not known. A read error may account for a junction end that differs from germline. This sample was taken from a study of tumor-infiltrating lymphocytes in primary liver carcinoma. Study-wide points: Tumor region pairs showed greater overlap than either tumor-adjacent or tumor-blood pairs did. Tumors had a top-250-clone fraction that was significantly higher than blood (p = 0.039).

The CDR3 sequence is 14 residues long. A primer in the constant region served to generate TCR beta cDNA from 450 to 650 ng of total RNA. Three rounds of nested multiplex PCR with slightly modified ARM-PCR produced TCR beta libraries. TRBV1-TRBV30 forward primers paired with a C-beta reverse primer were used in the first two PCR rounds, which ran roughly 9 cycles each. TCRdb analysed the multiplex PCR reads with MiXCR anew, one entry per CDR3 protein. Of 65,000 to 90,000 distinct CDR3 sequences in the sample, approximately 77% were seen once. Co-extraction yielded RNA and DNA from approximately 22-30 mg of unsorted bulk tissue.

The V and J genes are TRBV12-3 or TRBV12-4 and TRBJ2-6; D possibly corresponds to TRBD1 (5 bases). Sequencing was performed on liver tumor tissue from sampling region 1. Documented subset: tumor region T1, superior pole. The receptor was isolated from a man aged 35-49 years with primary liver carcinoma and hepatitis B virus infection. DNA for the CDR3: TGTGCCAACAGTTGGAGCTCTGGGGCCAATGTCCTGACTTTC. Amino acids: CANSWSSGANVLTF.